This T cell receptor (beta chain) was obtained from a study of shared clonotypes between healthy human individuals. Findings and caveats of the study: Memory subsets generally showed smaller estimated richness than naive subsets did. The authors expected sequencing depth to affect clonotype sharing among donors.

Using immunoSEQ multiplex PCR, the repertoire was profiled, and TCRdb retains in-frame clones only, with some absent. Among approximately 740,000 clones listed, around two thirds were seen once. The table lists this clone with a count of one. Antigen unknown. Germline CDR1 reads SGHRS; CDR2 reads YFSETQ. Between the trimmed V and J ends, which lost 1 base and 4 bases, there was a span of 14 bases. The CDR3 has 15 residues. The genes are TRBV5-1 and TRBJ1-2; D is perhaps TRBD1 (6 bases). Sequenced material: memory CD4+ T cells sorted from blood. The subset here: CD45RA-negative fraction. The sequence was obtained from a woman in her twenties or thirties in good health. CDR3 nucleotide sequence: TGCGCCAGCAGCTTGTCCGGGACACTCCTCTATGGCTACACCTTC. This translates into CASSLSGTLLYGYTF.